What follows are 28 T cell receptor beta chains derived from one specimen sequenced in a study of blood T cell repertoires in COVID-19. Sequencing used immunoSEQ multiplex PCR; TCRdb keeps in-frame clones, though not all of them. Among tens of thousands of clones listed, approximately 88% were seen once. Source material: peripheral blood. All receptors come from a man in his sixties with COVID-19, enrolled during active disease.

The table lists this clone with a few counts. J is TRBJ2-7 and V is TRBV7-2; 9 bases line up with TRBD2. The CDR3 length is 14 residues. Germline-derived CDR1 and CDR2 are SGHTA and FQGNSA. Trimming cost V 5 bases and J 6 bases; bases outside gene matches: 8. For the CDR3, the DNA is TGTGCCAGCAGCCCCCGAGCGGGAGGTAGCGAGCAGTACTTC. Its translation is CASSPRAGGSEQYF.

There are a few counts of this clone. The genes are TRBV9 and TRBJ2-7, with 15 bases aligning to TRBD2. The CDR3 sequence is 17 residues long. The germline gives CDR1 SGDLS, CDR2 YYNGEE. Trimming took 3 bases from V and 3 from J; bases not matched to a gene: 7. The CDR3 is CASSGTSGRASVYEQYF. The CDR3 DNA follows: TGTGCCAGCAGCGGGACTAGCGGGAGGGCTTCGGTCTACGAGCAGTACTTC.

The gene calls are TRBV7-9 and TRBJ2-7; TRBD1 aligns across 9 bases. The trim removed 0 bases at V and 5 bases at J, leaving 8 bases unmatched. The CDR3 runs 16 residues. Germline V gene data show CDR1 as SEHNR and CDR2 as FQNEAQ (reference sequence). The DNA for the CDR3 is TGTGCCAGCAGCTTAGCGGGGACAGGGTCATCCCACGAGCAGTACTTC. Translated: CASSLAGTGSSHEQYF.

The J gene is TRBJ2-3, the V gene TRBV5-4, with a tentative D call TRBD2 (6 bases). The CDR3 runs 15 residues. Trimming took off 0 bases at V and 0 bases at J, with 8 bases between the two ends. Germline V CDR1 and CDR2: SGHNT, YYREEE (reference sequence). CDR3 nucleotide sequence: TGTGCCAGCAGCTTGGGAGGGACTAGCACAGATACGCAGTATTTT. It is translated as CASSLGGTSTDTQYF.

The genes are TRBV6-5 and TRBJ2-7; perhaps TRBD1 as D (5 bases). Per the germline V gene, CDR1 is MNHEY and CDR2 is SVGAGI. Trimming stripped 0 bases from V and 5 bases from J, with 11 bases between. The CDR3 covers 14 residues. The DNA for the CDR3 is TGTGCCAGCAGTTACTCGTTCTGGGGCGACGAGCAGTACTTC. It codes for CASSYSFWGDEQYF.

CDR3 loop: CASRRPLNTEAFF. In DNA form, the CDR3 reads TGCGCCAGCAGGCGGCCTTTGAACACTGAAGCTTTCTTT. The genes are TRBV10-2 and TRBJ1-1, with no clear D. The CDR3 is made up of 13 amino acids. V was cut by 6 bases and J by 0 bases, with 8 bases left in between. The V gene's germline CDR1 is WSHSY and CDR2 SAAADI.

The chain couples TRBV9 to TRBJ2-3, with D possibly being TRBD2 (5 bases). The CDR3 has 12 amino acids. Germline V gives CDR1 SGDLS, CDR2 YYNGEE. V lost 5 bases and J lost 6, with 10 bases in between. CDR3 bases: TGTGCCAGCAGGGGAGCCTCGGATACGCAGTATTTT. Translated, it gives CASRGASDTQYF.

V usage is TRBV30 and J usage is TRBJ1-1; D possibly corresponds to TRBD1 (5 bases). The germline V gene has CDR1 GTSNPN and CDR2 SVGIG (reference sequence). V was shortened by 0 bases and J by 5 bases, with 13 bases between the two germline ends. There are 14 residues in the CDR3. CDR3 DNA: TGTGCCTGGAGTGTAATTAGGGGCATAACTGAAGCTTTCTTT. Amino acids: CAWSVIRGITEAFF.

This clone was seen a few times. The chain has TRBV10-1 and TRBJ2-3, with 7 bases aligning to TRBD2. J gave up 6 bases and V 0 bases, and 6 bases lay outside the gene matches. This CDR3 region has 15 residues. Germline CDR1 and CDR2: WNHNN and SYGVQD (reference sequence). As DNA, the CDR3 is TGCGCCAGCAGTGAGTCCTTGGGGGGGTCGGATACGCAGTATTTT. Its protein product is CASSESLGGSDTQYF.

The CDR3: CASSQDIAAIQETQYF. CDR3 DNA: TGCGCCAGCAGCCAAGATATTGCAGCGATCCAAGAGACCCAGTACTTC. The V gene is TRBV4-3, the J gene TRBJ2-5; D is undetermined. The germline V and J ends were trimmed by 0 bases and 1 base, with 12 bases remaining between them. The CDR3 is 16 residues long. Germline V gives CDR1 LGHNA, CDR2 YSLEER.

This clone was seen just once. This chain connects TRBV24-1 to TRBJ1-1, with D possibly being TRBD1 (5 bases). The CDR3 has 13 amino acids. Germline loops: CDR1 KGHDR, CDR2 SFDVKD. V lost 4 bases and J lost 5, with 10 bases in between. CDR3 amino acids: CATSDKGRTEAFF. The CDR3 coding sequence is TGTGCCACCAGTGACAAGGGGCGAACTGAAGCTTTCTTT.

The chain carries TRBV19 and TRBJ1-4, with 8 bases matching TRBD1. Germline values: CDR1 LNHDA, CDR2 SQIVND (reference sequence). V shed 1 base, J shed 8 bases, and the junction held 9 bases outside the gene matches. The CDR3 length is 16 residues. CDR3 protein: CASSIAGGQEEEKLFF. For the CDR3, the DNA is TGTGCCAGTAGTATAGCTGGGGGACAGGAGGAAGAAAAACTGTTTTTT.

The chain uses TRBV3-1 (or the pseudogene TRBV3-2) and TRBJ1-4, with 7 bases that match TRBD1. J lost 0 bases, V lost 11 bases, and 6 bases had no gene match. The CDR3 sequence is 14 residues long. Germline V gives CDR1 LGHDT, CDR2 YNNKEL (reference sequence). This CDR3 is CAVRDSATNEKLFF. In DNA form, the CDR3 reads TGTGCCGTCCGGGACAGTGCAACTAATGAAAAACTGTTTTTT.

The chain recombines TRBV28 with TRBJ1-1; D remains unclear. CDR1 is MDHEN and CDR2 is SYDVKM in the germline V gene. This CDR3 is 12 amino acids long. V lost 5 bases to trimming and J lost 3 bases, with 7 bases between them. As DNA, the CDR3 is TGTGCCAGCAGTCAGCGCTACACTGAAGCTTTCTTT. Protein: CASSQRYTEAFF.

The V call is TRBV2, the J call TRBJ1-1, with TRBD1 matching 7 bases. The CDR3 runs 13 residues. Unmatched junction bases numbered 2, after V lost 6 bases and J lost 1 base. Germline V gene lookup returns CDR1 SNHLY and CDR2 FYNNEI. As DNA, the CDR3 is TGTGCCAGCAGGCACAGGGGGAACACTGAAGCTTTCTTT. As protein: CASRHRGNTEAFF. The full variable domain, its missing parts supplied by reference TRBV2 and TRBJ1-1, is EPEVTQTPSHQVTQMGQEVILRCVPISNHLYFYWYRQILGQKVEFLVSFYNNEISEKSEIFDDQFSVERPDGSNFTLKIRSTKLEDSAMYFCASRHRGNTEAFFGQGTRLTVV.

The chain is built from TRBV5-6 and TRBJ1-2, with D possibly TRBD1 on 5 matching bases. Germline lookup yields CDR1 SGHDT and CDR2 YYEEEE. V shed 0 bases and J shed 8 bases, with 11 bases lying between them. This CDR3 comprises 13 residues. CDR3 DNA sequence: TGTGCCAGCAGCTTGGCCGGAGGGGAGGGCTACACCTTC. Protein: CASSLAGGEGYTF.

The chain employs TRBV7-2 and TRBJ1-1; D might be TRBD1 (6 bases). CDR3 length equals 16 residues. The germline V gene encodes CDR1 SGHTA and CDR2 FQGNSA. V lost 3 bases and J lost 3, with 17 bases in between. The CDR3 sequence is CASSFGALDSYTEAFF. The CDR3 DNA reads TGTGCCAGCAGCTTCGGTGCGCTGGACAGCTACACTGAAGCTTTCTTT.

The chain couples TRBV5-1 to TRBJ2-1, with 8 positions matching TRBD1. The CDR3 spans 16 residues. Germline-derived CDR1 and CDR2 are SGHRS and YFSETQ. The J segment lost 1 base and the V segment lost 0 bases, leaving 3 bases of the junction unmatched. This CDR3 reads CASSLEGQASYNEQFF. The CDR3 DNA follows: TGCGCCAGCAGCTTGGAGGGACAGGCTTCCTACAATGAGCAGTTCTTC.

The rearrangement uses TRBV24-1 and TRBJ2-2, with 7 bases identical to TRBD2. Germline V gives CDR1 KGHDR, CDR2 SFDVKD. V gave up 1 base and J gave up 2 bases; unmatched junction bases: 6. This CDR3 spans 17 amino acids. CDR3 loop: CATSDFGGGRNTGELFF. CDR3 DNA: TGTGCCACCAGTGATTTTGGGGGAGGGCGAAACACCGGGGAGCTGTTTTTT.

V is TRBV7-2 and J is TRBJ1-4; no definite D call. Deletions cut 0 bases from V and 7 bases from J, with 15 bases between. The germline V gene has CDR1 SGHTA and CDR2 FQGNSA. CDR3 length: 16 amino acids. Here the CDR3 DNA reads TGTGCCAGCAGCTTAGCTCCCGGGGTGTTCAGTGAAAAACTGTTTTTT. Amino acids: CASSLAPGVFSEKLFF.

A single count supports this clone. V gene TRBV7-2 combines with J gene TRBJ2-1; the D gene is possibly TRBD2 (5 bases). This CDR3 has 15 amino acids. CDR1 and CDR2 (germline): SGHTA, FQGNSA. V was clipped by 6 bases and J by 9 bases, with 21 bases between them. This CDR3 is CASSSPGLPSGEQFF. CDR3 nucleotide sequence: TGTGCCAGCAGTTCCCCGGGCCTCCCGAGCGGTGAGCAGTTCTTC. The full variable domain, its missing parts supplied by reference TRBV7-2 and TRBJ2-1, is GAGVSQSPSNKVTEKGKDVELRCDPISGHTALYWYRQSLGQGLEFLIYFQGNSAPDKSGLPSDRFSAERTGGSVSTLTIQRTQQEDSAVYLCASSSPGLPSGEQFFGPGTRLTVL.

The chain couples TRBV4-1 to TRBJ1-2; D not certain. Germline-derived CDR1 and CDR2 are MGHRA and YSYEKL. CDR3 length: 16 residues. The V and J ends lost 0 bases and 3 bases respectively, with 14 bases between them. Here the CDR3 reads CASSQERRRGYYGYTF. As DNA, the CDR3 is TGCGCCAGCAGCCAAGAACGGCGGAGAGGATACTATGGCTACACCTTC.

The V gene is TRBV18, the J gene TRBJ1-5; D is unresolved. Trimming cost V 3 bases and J 3 bases, with 12 bases left between them. CDR1 is KGHSH and CDR2 is LQKENI in the germline V gene. This CDR3 has 15 amino acids. CDR3 bases: TGTGCCAGCTCACCGAGTTTTGACACCAATCAGCCCCAGCATTTT. Translating it yields CASSPSFDTNQPQHF.

The V call is TRBV6-1, the J call TRBJ2-3; a weak D match, TRBD2 (5 bases). Germline CDR1 MNHNS, CDR2 SASEGT. This CDR3 is 16 amino acids long. Trimming took off 0 bases at V and 0 bases at J, with 10 bases between the two ends. CDR3 sequence reads: CASSEAPGSSTDTQYF. In DNA form, the CDR3 reads TGTGCCAGCAGTGAAGCCCCGGGATCTAGCACAGATACGCAGTATTTT.

The chain is built from TRBV10-2 and TRBJ2-7; D unclear. Germline V gene sequence: CDR1 WSHSY, CDR2 SAAADI. With 0 bases removed from V and 3 bases from J, the gap between germline ends came to 6 bases. The CDR3 totals 13 residues. The CDR3 loop reads CASSESSLYEQYF. The CDR3 nucleotides are TGCGCCAGCAGTGAGTCATCCCTCTACGAGCAGTACTTC.

In its sample, this clone was seen once. The chain is built from TRBV7-2 and TRBJ2-2; D perhaps matches TRBD1 (7 bases). The germline V gene encodes CDR1 SGHTA and CDR2 FQGNSA. The V gene lost 5 bases and the J gene lost 6 bases, with 13 bases spanning the gap. The CDR3 extends over 14 amino acids. The CDR3 DNA reads as TGTGCCAGCAGCCCAGGAGGGGGCCCCGGGGAGCTGTTTTTT. This encodes CASSPGGGPGELFF.

The rearrangement links TRBV4-1 to TRBJ2-3; weak D call: TRBD2 (6 bases). V was trimmed by 4 bases and J by 9 bases, leaving 11 bases between them. The CDR3 spans 12 residues. The V gene's germline CDR1 is MGHRA and CDR2 YSYEKL. The CDR3 region has the DNA TGCGCCAGCAGCCCACGGGGACTGACGCAGTATTTT. Its translation is CASSPRGLTQYF.

The chain couples TRBV18 to TRBJ2-7; the D gene is possibly TRBD1 (6 bases). CDR1 is KGHSH, CDR2 LQKENI, per germline. V was clipped by 5 bases and J by 0 bases, with 11 bases between them. This CDR3 region has 14 residues. CDR3 nucleotide sequence: TGTGCCAGCTCATCCCGGACAGTCTCCTACGAGCAGTACTTC. Residues: CASSSRTVSYEQYF.